A selection of T cell receptor beta chains follows, all from one sample in a study of OX40 agonist ivuxolimab in advanced cancers. Assay used: immunoSEQ multiplex PCR; TCRdb lists only in-frame clones, some missing. The profile shows around 80,000 clones, over 75% of them singletons. Here the sequenced sample was CD4+ or CD8+ T cells sorted from blood, taken in a trial of the OX40 agonist ivuxolimab. Source of these receptors: an adult with an advanced solid tumor such as melanoma, head and neck, liver or kidney cancer. Both conserved end residues are part of each CDR3. D genes are given only for firm matches. Expanded clones are given a class, and other clones once, few, many or no size at all.

clone_size d_call j_call v_call cdr3_aa cdr3_nt
- - TRBJ1-5 TRBV9 CASSVGAEPYQPQHF TGTGCCAGCAGCGTAGGGGCGGAACCCTATCAGCCCCAGCATTTT
- TRBD1 TRBJ1-1 TRBV14 CASSPRTGGFLYTEAFF TGTGCCAGCAGCCCCAGGACAGGGGGCTTCCTCTACACTGAAGCTTTCTTT
- TRBD1 TRBJ1-2 TRBV2 CASSDKDRGNYGYTF TGTGCCAGCAGTGACAAGGACAGGGGAAACTATGGCTACACCTTC
- TRBD1 TRBJ1-2 TRBV7-2 CASSPGGDREHTF TGTGCCAGCAGCCCGGGGGGGGACAGGGAACACACCTTC
- - TRBJ2-1 TRBV30 CAWNYLGSHEQFF TGTGCCTGGAATTATCTAGGGTCCCATGAGCAGTTCTTC
once - TRBJ2-3 TRBV20-1 CSAQGTDTQYF TGCAGTGCCCAAGGGACAGATACGCAGTATTTT
- - TRBJ2-1 TRBV7-8 CASSLVGVGRNEQFF TGTGCCAGCAGCTTAGTGGGGGTAGGAAGGAATGAGCAGTTCTTC
- - TRBJ1-5 TRBV30 CAWEGGADQPQHF TGTGCCTGGGAGGGGGGCGCGGATCAGCCCCAGCATTTT
- TRBD1 TRBJ2-3 TRBV28 CASSPFLGQGVFTDTQYF TGTGCCAGCAGTCCCTTTTTAGGACAGGGAGTCTTTACAGATACGCAGTATTTT
- - TRBJ2-1 TRBV7-2 CASSLGLNNEQFF TGTGCCAGCAGCTTAGGCCTTAACAATGAGCAGTTCTTC
- TRBD1 TRBJ2-7 TRBV11-3 CASSLDGQGSYEQYF TGTGCCAGCAGCTTAGACGGACAGGGGAGCTACGAGCAGTACTTC
- TRBD1 TRBJ1-1 TRBV5-5 CASSFIGQAAFF TGTGCCAGCAGCTTCATCGGACAGGCAGCTTTCTTT
- - TRBJ2-7 TRBV5-5 CASSSKGVAGRYEQYF TGTGCCAGCAGCTCCAAAGGGGTGGCGGGAAGATACGAGCAGTACTTC
once TRBD1 TRBJ2-7 TRBV27 CASKSGTAISYEQYF TGTGCCAGCAAATCCGGGACAGCAATCTCCTACGAGCAGTACTTC
- - TRBJ2-3 TRBV19 CASTQAGDTQYF TGTGCCAGTACGCAGGCCGGGGATACGCAGTATTTT
- - TRBJ1-5 TRBV19 CASSIGGFNQPQHF TGTGCCAGTAGTATAGGGGGGTTCAATCAGCCCCAGCATTTT
few - TRBJ1-3 TRBV4-1 CASSQAPPGNSGNTIYF TGCGCCAGCAGCCAAGCCCCCCCGGGAAACTCTGGAAACACCATATATTTT
- TRBD2 TRBJ2-7 TRBV7-2 CASRVSGLAGFEQYF TGTGCCAGCAGGGTCTCGGGACTAGCGGGTTTCGAGCAGTACTTC
- - TRBJ1-1 TRBV5-5 CASSLAGAPNTEAFF TGTGCCAGCAGCTTGGCAGGGGCCCCGAACACTGAAGCTTTCTTT
once TRBD1 TRBJ1-1 TRBV27 CAIPFGGGAVAFF TGTGCCATCCCCTTTGGAGGGGGCGCAGTGGCTTTCTTT
- TRBD2 TRBJ2-5 TRBV5-1 CASRPSGVQETQYF TGCGCCAGCAGGCCTAGCGGGGTTCAAGAGACCCAGTACTTC
few TRBD2 TRBJ2-1 TRBV6-4 CASSAGTSGYNEQFF TGTGCCAGCAGCGCCGGGACTAGCGGGTACAATGAGCAGTTCTTC
- TRBD2 TRBJ2-5 TRBV6-1 CASSASGGAQETQYF TGTGCCAGCAGTGCAAGCGGGGGGGCCCAAGAGACCCAGTACTTC
- TRBD1 TRBJ2-7 TRBV10-3 CAIKPGQGSHEQYF TGTGCCATAAAACCGGGACAGGGGAGCCACGAGCAGTACTTC
- - TRBJ2-2 TRBV13 CASSGSNTGELFF TGTGCCAGCAGCGGCTCAAACACCGGGGAGCTGTTTTTT
- TRBD2 TRBJ2-3 TRBV7-2 CASSLLAGTDTQYF TGTGCCAGCAGCTTACTAGCGGGTACAGATACGCAGTATTTT